The next 13 T cell receptor beta chains were all read from a single sample in a study of blood T cell repertoires in COVID-19. TCRdb's table, derived via immunoSEQ multiplex PCR, lists solely in-frame clones and lacks some. The table lists about 200,000 clones, around 83% of them singletons. The sample was peripheral blood. The source is a woman over 75 with COVID-19, enrolled during active disease.

This clone has only one observation. The chain combines TRBV28 with TRBJ1-2, with a weak D call TRBD1 (6 bases). With 4 bases removed from V and 6 bases from J, the gap between germline ends came to 15 bases. The CDR3 contains 14 residues. The germline V gene encodes CDR1 MDHEN and CDR2 SYDVKM. The CDR3 region is CASSYTGPRDGYTF. The CDR3 DNA is TGTGCCAGCAGTTACACAGGGCCAAGGGATGGCTACACCTTC.

Details on this clone: Other DNA sequences in this sample translate to the same CDR3. The rearrangement joins TRBV18 to TRBJ1-1, with D tentatively TRBD1 (5 bases). This CDR3 spans 15 amino acids. Germline V gives CDR1 KGHSH, CDR2 LQKENI. Trimming removed 0 bases from V and 0 bases from J, with 8 bases in between. In DNA, the CDR3 is TGTGCCAGCTCACCACCGGCAGGGCTGAACACTGAAGCTTTCTTT. Translation gives CASSPPAGLNTEAFF.

The sample holds one count of this clone. The gene calls are TRBV2 and TRBJ1-1; TRBD1 matches at 8 bases. Germline assignment: CDR1 SNHLY and CDR2 FYNNEI. This CDR3 is 14 amino acids long. V trimming: 2 bases; J trimming: 7 bases; junction bases outside the gene matches: 6. The CDR3 here is CASSEFRGRGEAFF. CDR3 coding DNA: TGTGCCAGCAGTGAATTCAGGGGGCGAGGTGAAGCTTTCTTT.

V is TRBV2 and J is TRBJ1-1; the D is unclear. Germline CDR1 reads SNHLY; CDR2 reads FYNNEI. The CDR3 length is 14 residues. Trimming removed 6 bases at V and 1 base at J, with 12 bases between. The CDR3 bases are TGTGCCAGCAGCCGAGGGTTACGGAACACTGAAGCTTTCTTT. As protein: CASSRGLRNTEAFF.

The V gene is TRBV6-6, the J gene TRBJ1-3; D is possibly TRBD1 (5 bases). The CDR3 is made up of 13 amino acids. CDR1 is MNHNY and CDR2 is SVGAGI in the germline V gene (reference sequence). The CDR3 sequence: CGIGEAAGNTIYF. DNA for the CDR3: TGTGGGATAGGGGAAGCTGCTGGAAACACCATATATTTT.

This clone was seen only a few times. This chain links TRBV7-2 with TRBJ2-5, with D possibly TRBD2 on 6 matching bases. This CDR3 spans 13 amino acids. The germline V gene has CDR1 SGHTA and CDR2 FQGNSA. Trimming removed 0 bases at V and 6 bases at J, with 8 bases between. CDR3 in amino acids: CASSLARGQTQYF. The CDR3, as DNA: TGTGCCAGCAGCTTAGCGCGGGGCCAGACCCAGTACTTC.

V is TRBV30 and J is TRBJ1-6; D is perhaps TRBD1 (6 bases). Trimming stripped 4 bases from V and 0 bases from J, with 10 bases between. The CDR3 is 15 residues long. Germline CDR1 GTSNPN, CDR2 SVGIG (reference sequence). The CDR3 DNA reads as TGTGCCTGGAATCCAGGGGTCTCCTATAATTCACCCCTCCACTTT. Residues: CAWNPGVSYNSPLHF.

The chain couples TRBV3-1 (or the pseudogene TRBV3-2) to TRBJ2-1; 8 positions agree with TRBD2. V dropped 0 bases and J dropped 4; count of bases not matched to a gene: 2. The CDR3 length is 15 residues. The germline V gene has CDR1 LGHDT and CDR2 YNNKEL (reference sequence). The chain's CDR3 is CASSQEAGVYNEQFF. The CDR3 DNA is TGTGCCAGCAGCCAAGAAGCGGGGGTTTACAATGAGCAGTTCTTC.

The rearrangement uses TRBV7-9 and TRBJ2-5, with TRBD1 matching 8 bases. Germline V lookup: CDR1 SEHNR, CDR2 FQNEAQ (reference sequence). This CDR3 is built from 15 residues. Trimming took 3 bases from V and 4 from J; bases not matched to a gene: 7. The chain's CDR3 is CASSFPTGTGETQYF. Written as DNA, the CDR3 is TGTGCCAGCAGCTTCCCGACGGGGACAGGAGAGACCCAGTACTTC.

The chain carries TRBV30 and TRBJ1-6; 7 bases line up with TRBD1. V was pared by 4 bases and J by 3 bases, with 3 bases of the junction left unmatched. CDR3 length: 14 amino acids. Germline values: CDR1 GTSNPN, CDR2 SVGIG (reference sequence). The CDR3 DNA is TGTGCCTGGAAGTACAGGGGCTATAATTCACCCCTCCACTTT. Translation: CAWKYRGYNSPLHF.

CDR3 residues: CASSLNRGPPDTQYF. The CDR3 DNA sequence: TGTGCCAGCAGCTTAAACAGGGGGCCCCCAGATACGCAGTATTTT. The chain recombines TRBV7-3 with TRBJ2-3; TRBD1 agrees at 9 bases. CDR1 and CDR2 from the germline V gene are SGHTA and FQGTGA. Trimming at V came to 1 base and at J to 4 bases, leaving 3 bases not matched to a gene. The CDR3 covers 15 residues.

J is TRBJ1-1 and V is TRBV19, with TRBD1 as a possible D gene (5 bases). The CDR3 sequence is 13 residues long. Germline V gene sequence: CDR1 LNHDA, CDR2 SQIVND (reference sequence). Trimming removed 5 bases at V and 4 bases at J, with 11 bases between. CDR3 coding DNA: TGTGCCAGTAGTTCAATCGGGGGCACTGAAGCTTTCTTT. It encodes CASSSIGGTEAFF.

J is TRBJ2-2 and V is TRBV5-1, with 7 bases lining up with TRBD1. The J segment lost 1 base and the V segment lost 0 bases, leaving 6 bases of the junction unmatched. The CDR3 is made up of 17 amino acids. Germline V CDR1 and CDR2: SGHRS, YFSETQ. The CDR3 coding sequence is TGCGCCAGCAGCTTGGGGGCCAGGACAGGGAACACCGGGGAGCTGTTTTTT. Amino acid sequence: CASSLGARTGNTGELFF.